A selection of T cell receptor beta chains follows, all from one sample in a study of blood T cell repertoires in COVID-19. TCRdb's copy holds only in-frame clones and misses some; the assay was immunoSEQ multiplex PCR. The repertoire has 110,000 or so clones, more than 70% of them found once; the top ten carry 3.9%. Sequenced sample: peripheral blood. These receptors all stem from a man in his sixties with acute or convalescent COVID-19. Each CDR3 is given with its conserved first and last residue. The size of a clone is reported for some rows only, either as once, few or many, or as a class for expanded clones.

abundance: once; v_gene: TRBV28; j_gene: TRBJ1-4; CDR3aa: CASSKGQGGAWFF
abundance: once; v_gene: TRBV5-1; j_gene: TRBJ2-7; CDR3aa: CASSLDGTYEQYF
abundance: -; v_gene: TRBV5-1; j_gene: TRBJ2-1; CDR3aa: CASSSRLATYNEQFF
abundance: -; v_gene: TRBV3-1/TRBV3-2; j_gene: TRBJ2-7; CDR3aa: CASSPGTHGVYEQYF
abundance: few; v_gene: TRBV18; j_gene: TRBJ2-2; CDR3aa: CASSHGRANTGELFF
abundance: -; v_gene: TRBV6-1; j_gene: TRBJ1-3; CDR3aa: CASSEVVGGSGNTIYF
abundance: -; v_gene: TRBV7-2; j_gene: TRBJ2-3; CDR3aa: CASSLAAPTGDTQYF
abundance: -; v_gene: TRBV24-1; j_gene: TRBJ2-3; CDR3aa: CATSVGLAGTTDTQYF
abundance: -; v_gene: TRBV7-3; j_gene: TRBJ2-6; CDR3aa: CASSITGQGTSGANVLTF
abundance: -; v_gene: TRBV27; j_gene: TRBJ2-1; CDR3aa: CASSQTTSGPYNEQFF
abundance: -; v_gene: TRBV5-1; j_gene: TRBJ2-3; CDR3aa: CATSGFQGDTQYF
abundance: -; v_gene: TRBV7-9; j_gene: TRBJ2-1; CDR3aa: CASSLRDTGDEQFF
abundance: -; v_gene: TRBV28; j_gene: TRBJ1-5; CDR3aa: CASSLGTGGYGPQHF
abundance: -; v_gene: TRBV4-3; j_gene: TRBJ1-6; CDR3aa: CASSQETGNGSPLHF
abundance: -; v_gene: TRBV7-6; j_gene: TRBJ1-1; CDR3aa: CASSLRGAMNTEAFF
abundance: -; v_gene: TRBV15; j_gene: TRBJ2-2; CDR3aa: CATSTGGVGTGELFF
abundance: -; v_gene: TRBV27; j_gene: TRBJ1-3; CDR3aa: CASSSTGGSGNTIYF
abundance: -; v_gene: TRBV5-1; j_gene: TRBJ2-7; CDR3aa: CASSLDRRGHEQYF
abundance: -; v_gene: TRBV6-2/TRBV6-3; j_gene: TRBJ2-1; CDR3aa: CASSIPWGDRAASYNEQFF
abundance: -; v_gene: TRBV3-1/TRBV3-2; j_gene: TRBJ1-4; CDR3aa: CASSQRNELFF
abundance: -; v_gene: TRBV10-3; j_gene: TRBJ1-1; CDR3aa: CAISTQGAEAFF
abundance: -; v_gene: TRBV11-2; j_gene: TRBJ1-4; CDR3aa: CASSLIPRGGGGEKLFF
abundance: -; v_gene: TRBV5-1; j_gene: TRBJ2-5; CDR3aa: CASSLVGKAGDRGETQYF
abundance: once; v_gene: TRBV25-1; j_gene: TRBJ2-1; CDR3aa: CASSGGGSYNEQFF
abundance: once; v_gene: TRBV4-3; j_gene: TRBJ2-2; CDR3aa: CASSQERTSNAGELFF
abundance: -; v_gene: TRBV5-1; j_gene: TRBJ1-1; CDR3aa: CASKETENTEAFF
abundance: -; v_gene: TRBV13; j_gene: TRBJ1-4; CDR3aa: CASSQGTEDDEKLFF
abundance: -; v_gene: TRBV5-6; j_gene: TRBJ2-7; CDR3aa: CASSLARRAYYEQYF
abundance: -; v_gene: TRBV19; j_gene: TRBJ2-2; CDR3aa: CASSIDGIPSAGGTGELFF
abundance: once; v_gene: TRBV5-4; j_gene: TRBJ2-5; CDR3aa: CASSRQTGIGETQYF
abundance: -; v_gene: TRBV27; j_gene: TRBJ2-5; CDR3aa: CASSPPGGLGRTQYF
abundance: few; v_gene: TRBV30; j_gene: TRBJ1-4; CDR3aa: CACNGGQTNEKLFF
abundance: -; v_gene: TRBV7-6; j_gene: TRBJ2-2; CDR3aa: CASSFLGQGATGELFF
abundance: -; v_gene: TRBV5-4; j_gene: TRBJ2-3; CDR3aa: CASSLLVASGRRTDTQYF
abundance: once; v_gene: TRBV18; j_gene: TRBJ2-1; CDR3aa: CASSPPAGLNEQFF
abundance: -; v_gene: TRBV28; j_gene: TRBJ1-2; CDR3aa: CASSGGQGVDGYTF
abundance: -; v_gene: TRBV28; j_gene: TRBJ2-7; CDR3aa: CASSLRQGASYEQYF
abundance: -; v_gene: TRBV15; j_gene: TRBJ2-2; CDR3aa: CATRGTSGSIGELFF
abundance: -; v_gene: TRBV19; j_gene: TRBJ2-3; CDR3aa: CASSLGTATDTQYF
abundance: -; v_gene: TRBV29-1; j_gene: TRBJ1-1; CDR3aa: CSAEPSNTEAFF
abundance: -; v_gene: TRBV2; j_gene: TRBJ2-7; CDR3aa: CASSGRGRDYEQYF
abundance: -; v_gene: TRBV7-7; j_gene: TRBJ2-2; CDR3aa: CASSLASTGDTGELFF
abundance: -; v_gene: TRBV5-1; j_gene: TRBJ2-7; CDR3aa: CASSLGAGPSYEQYF
abundance: -; v_gene: TRBV6-2/TRBV6-3; j_gene: TRBJ2-3; CDR3aa: CASSKGLAGDRSDTQYF
abundance: -; v_gene: TRBV21-1; j_gene: TRBJ2-7; CDR3aa: CASSTSGRPSGEQYF
abundance: -; v_gene: TRBV9; j_gene: TRBJ1-6; CDR3aa: CASSVEEGGVGSPLHF
abundance: -; v_gene: TRBV4-3; j_gene: TRBJ2-1; CDR3aa: CASSQASSGRYNEQFF
abundance: -; v_gene: TRBV7-9; j_gene: TRBJ1-4; CDR3aa: CASSLDGQLFF
abundance: few; v_gene: TRBV19; j_gene: TRBJ2-1; CDR3aa: CASSIVAEREQFF
abundance: -; v_gene: TRBV28; j_gene: TRBJ2-1; CDR3aa: CASSSPGSSSYNEQFF
abundance: -; v_gene: TRBV3-1/TRBV3-2; j_gene: TRBJ1-4; CDR3aa: CASSQGARGEKLFF
abundance: -; v_gene: TRBV7-2; j_gene: TRBJ2-5; CDR3aa: CASSLGKRGQETQYF